This T cell receptor (beta chain) is from a study of immune characterization of retroperitoneal liposarcoma (dated by TCRdb to the late 2010s). V and J lose 0 bases and 10 bases, and a span of 10 bases separates them. Via the germline V gene, CDR1 is MNHNS and CDR2 SASEGT. Inclusive of the bounding cysteine and phenylalanine, the CDR3 is 13 residues long. The only DNA kept is the CDR3, 39 bases in frame from the first base. The method was PCR. The sequencer listed for this sample is NextSeq 500. TCRdb reanalyzed the raw reads on its own, using fastp at Q25 for trimming and MiXCR for clone calling, and kept in-frame beta chains. When rows share a CDR3 protein, they turn into one entry using the most common DNA and genes. The sample profile shows about 3,100 distinct CDR3 sequences; over 40% of them were found once. The ten largest clones capture roughly 50% of the sample. This clonotype is medium-sized (0.01 to 0.1%) in its sample. It has no known antigen specificity. It has no much larger one-base neighbor in the sample; base qualities were not kept.

Input material: tumor tissue. The source is a male donor with retroperitoneal liposarcoma. This chain joins TRBV6-1 to TRBJ2-1; the best D guess is TRBD2, with 5 bases matching. The DNA is as follows: TGTGCCAGCAGTGAAGCGCTAGCCGGGGAGCAGTTCTTC. The encoded protein is CASSEALAGEQFF.